A selection of T cell receptor beta chains follows, all from one sample in a study of blood T cell repertoires in COVID-19. TCRdb's copy holds only in-frame clones and misses some; the assay was immunoSEQ multiplex PCR. The table has just over 150,000 clones, 65% to 90% seen once; the top ten hold under 9%. Specimen: peripheral blood. The receptors originated from a woman between 40 and 55 years old with COVID-19, enrolled during active disease. CDR3s include the opening cysteine and the closing phenylalanine or tryptophan. The order of the fields is J gene, clone size, V gene, D gene, CDR3 protein, CDR3 DNA. The D gene is left open where the match is weak. Clone size is stated in some rows and not others, as once, few, many or a class when expanded.

TRBJ2-1 | . | TRBV5-1 | . | CASSPIWSSYNEQFF | TGCGCCAGCAGCCCAATTTGGAGCTCCTACAATGAGCAGTTCTTC
TRBJ2-1 | . | TRBV12-3/TRBV12-4 | TRBD2 | CASSPRGGDEQFF | TGTGCCAGCAGTCCTCGGGGGGGGGACGAGCAGTTCTTC
TRBJ2-1 | . | TRBV19 | TRBD2 | CASSLWGGYNEQFF | TGTGCCAGTAGCCTGTGGGGGGGTTACAATGAGCAGTTCTTC
TRBJ2-2 | . | TRBV18 | TRBD1 | CASSRGTGDTGELFF | TGTGCCAGCTCCCGTGGGACAGGAGACACCGGGGAGCTGTTTTTT
TRBJ1-1 | . | TRBV6-1 | . | CASSEPASEGTEAFF | TGTGCCAGCAGTGAACCCGCCTCCGAGGGCACTGAAGCTTTCTTT
TRBJ2-2 | . | TRBV7-9 | . | CASSPNGVGELFF | TGTGCCAGCAGCCCGAACGGAGTCGGGGAGCTGTTTTTT
TRBJ1-4 | few | TRBV28 | . | CASAPGVYNEKLFF | TGTGCCAGCGCCCCGGGAGTCTATAATGAAAAACTGTTTTTT
TRBJ2-2 | once | TRBV7-9 | TRBD2 | CASSLVLAENTGELFF | TGTGCCAGCAGCTTAGTACTAGCGGAGAACACCGGGGAGCTGTTTTTT
TRBJ2-5 | . | TRBV5-1 | TRBD1 | CASSFGQGIQETQYF | TGCGCCAGCAGCTTCGGACAGGGTATCCAAGAGACCCAGTACTTC
TRBJ2-7 | . | TRBV2 | . | CASSDWGERSYEQYF | TGTGCCAGCAGTGATTGGGGAGAGCGGAGCTACGAGCAGTACTTC
TRBJ1-1 | . | TRBV9 | . | CASSVHGGGLTEAFF | TGTGCCAGCAGCGTTCACGGCGGAGGTTTGACTGAAGCTTTCTTT
TRBJ2-1 | few | TRBV4-2 | . | CASSQDETFSYNEQFF | TGTGCCAGCAGCCAAGATGAGACATTTTCCTACAATGAGCAGTTCTTC
TRBJ2-7 | . | TRBV7-8 | TRBD2 | CASRGAGTSANEQYF | TGTGCCAGCAGGGGGGCCGGGACTAGCGCCAACGAGCAGTACTTC
TRBJ2-1 | . | TRBV12-3/TRBV12-4 | . | CASSLQGYNEQFF | TGTGCCAGCAGTTTACAGGGGTACAATGAGCAGTTCTTC
TRBJ1-6 | . | TRBV6-2/TRBV6-3 | TRBD1 | CASSGTENSPLHF | TGTGCCAGCAGTGGGACAGAGAATTCACCCCTCCACTTT
TRBJ2-3 | . | TRBV6-2/TRBV6-3 | . | CASSYVIGSARTDTQYF | TGTGCCAGCAGTTACGTTATCGGGTCCGCCCGCACAGATACGCAGTATTTT
TRBJ2-5 | . | TRBV6-5 | TRBD2 | CASTGGGVETQYF | TGTGCCAGCACCGGGGGGGGAGTCGAGACCCAGTACTTC
TRBJ1-2 | . | TRBV5-4 | . | CASSLSATRTF | TGTGCCAGCAGCTTGTCTGCTACCCGTACCTTC
TRBJ2-6 | . | TRBV28 | . | CASSGQGSGANVLTF | TGTGCCAGCAGTGGGCAGGGTTCTGGGGCCAACGTCCTGACTTTC
TRBJ2-6 | . | TRBV19 | . | CASSPQGGGANVLTF | TGTGCCAGTAGTCCTCAGGGGGGTGGGGCCAACGTCCTGACTTTC
TRBJ1-2 | . | TRBV28 | TRBD1 | CASRKRGTGQGGESYTF | TGTGCCAGCAGAAAAAGGGGGACGGGACAGGGAGGGGAAAGCTACACCTTC
TRBJ2-1 | . | TRBV2 | TRBD2 | CASSGVLGAGLHSNEQFF | TGTGCCAGCAGTGGGGTGCTGGGAGCGGGACTACATAGCAATGAGCAGTTCTTC
TRBJ1-2 | . | TRBV6-5 | . | CASTLLTGPSYGYTF | TGTGCCAGCACTCTCCTGACAGGCCCCTCATATGGCTACACCTTC
TRBJ1-4 | . | TRBV29-1 | TRBD1 | CSVEQQGATNEKLFF | TGCAGCGTTGAACAACAGGGGGCAACTAATGAAAAACTGTTTTTT
TRBJ1-1 | . | TRBV9 | TRBD1 | CASSVAPGTVMGDTEAFF | TGTGCCAGCAGCGTAGCTCCCGGGACAGTAATGGGTGACACTGAAGCTTTCTTT
TRBJ2-6 | . | TRBV7-3 | . | CASSSVPISGFSGANVLTF | TGTGCCAGCAGCTCCGTACCGATTTCAGGTTTCTCTGGGGCCAACGTCCTGACTTTC
TRBJ2-2 | . | TRBV27 | . | CASSFRDTGELFF | TGTGCCAGCAGTTTCCGGGACACCGGGGAGCTGTTTTTT
TRBJ1-5 | medium-sized | TRBV9 | . | CASSASGQPGQPQHF | TGTGCCAGCAGCGCCTCAGGACAGCCAGGTCAGCCCCAGCATTTT
TRBJ1-3 | . | TRBV11-2 | TRBD1 | CASSFSRDRGYTIYF | TGTGCCAGCAGCTTCTCCCGGGACAGGGGTTACACCATATATTTT
TRBJ1-1 | . | TRBV4-1 | . | CASSPPLGQKNTEAFF | TGCGCCAGCAGCCCCCCCCTGGGGCAGAAGAACACTGAAGCTTTCTTT
TRBJ1-1 | few | TRBV30 | . | CAWSAGAAEAFF | TGTGCCTGGAGTGCAGGGGCCGCTGAAGCTTTCTTT
TRBJ2-3 | . | TRBV27 | TRBD2 | CASKGLASTDTQYF | TGTGCCAGCAAGGGACTAGCGAGCACAGATACGCAGTATTTT
TRBJ2-1 | . | TRBV18 | TRBD1 | CASSPGTGNYNEQFF | TGTGCCAGCTCACCGGGGACAGGGAACTACAATGAGCAGTTCTTC
TRBJ1-1 | . | TRBV7-9 | TRBD1 | CASSLDRGLNTEAFF | TGTGCCAGCAGCTTAGACAGGGGATTAAACACTGAAGCTTTCTTT
TRBJ2-1 | . | TRBV28 | TRBD2 | CASSLRLAGARSYNEQFF | TGTGCCAGCAGTTTACGGCTAGCGGGAGCGAGGTCCTACAATGAGCAGTTCTTC
TRBJ1-1 | . | TRBV2 | TRBD1 | CASSGSGQGTEAFF | TGTGCCAGCAGTGGATCGGGACAGGGCACTGAAGCTTTCTTT
TRBJ1-5 | . | TRBV2 | . | CASTTGSSQPQHF | TGTGCCAGTACCACAGGGAGTAGTCAGCCCCAGCATTTT
TRBJ1-5 | . | TRBV3-1/TRBV3-2 | . | CASGPRSNQPQHF | TGTGCCAGCGGTCCGCGCAGCAATCAGCCCCAGCATTTT
TRBJ2-2 | . | TRBV27 | TRBD1 | CASSSLDRDVSGELFF | TGTGCCAGCAGTTCCCTCGACAGGGATGTTTCCGGGGAGCTGTTTTTT
TRBJ1-4 | . | TRBV30 | . | CACLRGEEKLFF | TGTGCCTGTTTACGGGGAGAAGAAAAACTGTTTTTT
TRBJ1-5 | . | TRBV4-2 | . | CASSQVQGSSNQPQHF | TGTGCCAGCAGCCAAGTCCAGGGGAGTAGCAATCAGCCCCAGCATTTT
TRBJ1-6 | few | TRBV28 | . | CASENTGLDSPLHF | TGTGCCAGCGAAAACACGGGTTTGGATTCACCCCTCCACTTT
TRBJ1-1 | . | TRBV7-9 | TRBD1 | CATQEQGGLNTEAFF | TGTGCCACTCAAGAACAGGGGGGGCTCAACACTGAAGCTTTCTTT
TRBJ1-2 | . | TRBV6-6 | . | CASSGLSDYTF | TGTGCCAGCAGTGGCCTCTCCGACTACACCTTC
TRBJ2-5 | . | TRBV12-3/TRBV12-4 | . | CASSLMEGETQYF | TGTGCCAGCAGTTTAATGGAGGGAGAGACCCAGTACTTC
TRBJ1-1 | . | TRBV11-3 | . | CASSPNGGNTEAFF | TGTGCCAGCAGCCCCAACGGGGGTAACACTGAAGCTTTCTTT
TRBJ2-5 | . | TRBV11-2 | TRBD2 | CASSLARLAEGQETQYF | TGTGCCAGCAGCTTAGCACGCCTAGCGGAGGGCCAAGAGACCCAGTACTTC
TRBJ1-2 | . | TRBV19 | TRBD1 | CASSQTTGLSGYTF | TGTGCCAGTAGTCAAACGACAGGGCTGAGTGGCTACACCTTC
TRBJ1-1 | . | TRBV25-1 | . | CASSGRGGLEAFF | TGTGCCAGCAGTGGGCGGGGGGGGTTGGAAGCTTTCTTT
TRBJ2-5 | . | TRBV18 | TRBD1 | CASSPGQGQETQYF | TGTGCCAGCTCACCTGGACAGGGACAAGAGACCCAGTACTTC
TRBJ2-1 | . | TRBV5-1 | TRBD1 | CASSDRDRGNNEQFF | TGCGCCAGCAGCGACCGGGACAGGGGAAACAATGAGCAGTTCTTC